Below, one T cell receptor (beta chain) is given with its context. Its matching antigen is unknown. CDR3 length equals 15 residues. The V and J ends lost 6 bases and 4 bases respectively, with 20 bases between them. Germline CDR1 reads SGHDT; CDR2 reads YYEEEE. The sample belongs to a study of OX40 agonist ivuxolimab in advanced cancers. Study context: The diagnoses of dose-escalation patients were hepatocellular carcinoma, melanoma, renal cell or head and neck cancer. General study findings and limits: Relative to CD4+ cells, CD8+ T cells on average had more expanded clones.

The assay was immunoSEQ multiplex PCR, and TCRdb's table has in-frame clones only and misses some. In the table there are around 29,000 clones, around 86% of which are singletons. The clonotype was recovered from an adult with an advanced solid tumor such as melanoma, head and neck, liver or kidney cancer. This specimen consisted of CD4+ or CD8+ T cells sorted from blood, obtained in a trial of the OX40 agonist ivuxolimab. J is TRBJ2-7 and V is TRBV5-6; TRBD1 or TRBD2 may be the D gene (6 bases each). In DNA form, the CDR3 reads TGTGCCAGCATCTCGGGTGGCAGGGGAGGATACGAGCAGTACTTC. Translating gives CASISGGRGGYEQYF.